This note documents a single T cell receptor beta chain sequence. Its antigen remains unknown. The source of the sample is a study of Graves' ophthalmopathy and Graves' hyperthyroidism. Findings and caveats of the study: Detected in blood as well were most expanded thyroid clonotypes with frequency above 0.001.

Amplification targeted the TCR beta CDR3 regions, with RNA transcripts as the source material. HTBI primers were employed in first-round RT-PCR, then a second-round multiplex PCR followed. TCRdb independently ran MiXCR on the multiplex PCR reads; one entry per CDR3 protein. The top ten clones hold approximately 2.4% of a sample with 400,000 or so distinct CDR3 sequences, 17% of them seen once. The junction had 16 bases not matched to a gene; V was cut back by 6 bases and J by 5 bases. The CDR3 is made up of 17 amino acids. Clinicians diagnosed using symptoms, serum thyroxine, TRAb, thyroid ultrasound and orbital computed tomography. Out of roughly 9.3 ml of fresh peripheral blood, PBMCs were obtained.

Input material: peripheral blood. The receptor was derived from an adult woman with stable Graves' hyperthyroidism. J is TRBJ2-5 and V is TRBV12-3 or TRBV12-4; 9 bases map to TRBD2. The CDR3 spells CASSGGELAGEEETQYF. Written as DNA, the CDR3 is TGTGCCAGCAGCGGGGGGGAATTAGCGGGAGAGGAGGAGACCCAGTACTTC.